This T cell receptor (beta chain) was documented in a study of shared clonotypes between healthy human individuals. Study information: In total, the donors were a couple of women and a few men aged 18 to 49. General study findings and limits: The diversity represented, both genetic and in exposure history, was limited by few donors.

The V gene's germline CDR1 is SGHTA and CDR2 FQGNSA. CDR3 length equals 13 residues. Trimming removed 6 bases from V and 5 bases from J; junction bases left unmatched: 6. This table comes from immunoSEQ multiplex PCR, and its TCRdb copy is limited to in-frame clones, with some not included. The sample comprises 400,000 to 600,000 clones, 75% to 80% of which are singletons, and 12% rests with the top ten. As for this clone: What it binds is not known.

The chain links TRBV7-2 to TRBJ2-5, with 7 bases matching TRBD2. The source material was PBMCs. The receptor's source is a woman aged 35 to 49 in good health. Some clones in this sample may be carry-over from other donors' samples. Written as DNA, the CDR3 is TGTGCCAGCAGACGGGACTACGACGAGACCCAGTACTTC. Amino acid sequence: CASRRDYDETQYF.